Below are 6 T cell receptor beta chains sequenced from a single sample in a study of blood T cell repertoires in COVID-19. Sequencing was performed with immunoSEQ multiplex PCR; in TCRdb, only in-frame clones are kept and a portion is missing. The data contain around 29,000 clones, 80% to 90% of them singletons. Sequenced input: peripheral blood. The receptors shown here come from a woman of 80 years or more with COVID-19, enrolled during active disease.

V is TRBV6-5 and J is TRBJ1-1, with D possibly TRBD1 on 5 matching bases. The CDR3 extends over 13 amino acids. The ends were cut back, 6 bases at V and 1 base at J, with 9 bases in the middle. Looked up from germline, CDR1 is MNHEY and CDR2 is SVGAGI. CDR3 loop: CASRTDWNTEAFF. The CDR3 coding sequence is TGTGCCAGCAGGACAGATTGGAACACTGAAGCTTTCTTT.

The rearrangement uses TRBV11-2 and TRBJ1-4, with 8 bases aligning to TRBD1. CDR1 is SGHAT, CDR2 FQNNGV, per germline. CDR3 length: 17 residues. J gave up 0 bases and V 5 bases, and 8 bases lay outside the gene matches. The CDR3 DNA reads as TGTGCCAGCAGCCGTGGACAGGGCGGTGCAACTAATGAAAAACTGTTTTTT. It codes for CASSRGQGGATNEKLFF.

The gene calls are TRBV12-3 or TRBV12-4 and TRBJ1-5; the D is unclear. The V gene lost 6 bases and the J gene lost 3 bases, with 9 bases spanning the gap. The CDR3 has 13 amino acids. CDR3 sequence (DNA): TGTGCCAGCAGACAGAACCTCAATCAGCCCCAGCATTTT. Its protein is CASRQNLNQPQHF.

The chain combines TRBV25-1 with TRBJ1-2; 9 bases line up with TRBD1. The CDR3 runs 15 residues. Germline CDR1 and CDR2: MGHDK and SYGVNS. Trimming removed 5 bases from V and 4 bases from J; junction bases left unmatched: 8. The CDR3 bases are TGTGCCAGCAGTCCGGGGGACAGGGCCGGCTATGGCTACACCTTC. Amino acids: CASSPGDRAGYGYTF.

The V gene is TRBV7-8, the J gene TRBJ1-1, with D hard to call. V was trimmed by 1 base and J by 1 base, leaving 7 bases between them. CDR3 length: 14 amino acids. From germline, CDR1 is SGHVS and CDR2 FQNEAQ. The CDR3 spells CASSLGHTNTEAFF. CDR3 coding DNA: TGTGCCAGCAGCTTAGGACACACGAACACTGAAGCTTTCTTT. The complete variable domain, with remaining parts taken from reference TRBV7-8 and TRBJ1-1, reads GAGVSQSPRYKVAKRGQDVALRCDPISGHVSLFWYQQALGQGPEFLTYFQNEAQLDKSGLPSDRFFAERPEGSVSTLKIQRTQQEDSAVYLCASSLGHTNTEAFFGQGTRLTVV.

V is TRBV5-6 and J is TRBJ1-2; 7 nucleotides agree with TRBD1. Trimming removed 4 bases from V and 7 bases from J; junction bases left unmatched: 7. This CDR3 region has 13 residues. Per the germline V gene, CDR1 is SGHDT and CDR2 is YYEEEE. This CDR3 reads CASSKDRLGGYTF. In DNA form, the CDR3 reads TGTGCCAGCAGCAAGGACAGGTTGGGTGGCTACACCTTC.